Listed below are T cell receptor beta chains from one sample, sequenced in a study of T-cell reconstitution after alpha-beta-depleted transplantation in children. From the PCR reads, TCRdb called clonotypes with MiXCR, one entry per CDR3 protein. Of over 400,000 distinct CDR3 sequences listed, approximately 41% are singletons. The sample in question was PBMCs, obtained before TCRalphabeta/CD19-depleted stem cell transplant. The source is a girl between 2 and 10 years old with aplastic anemia, due to receive a stem cell transplant. Both conserved end residues are part of each CDR3. Fields, in order: V gene, D gene, J gene, clone size, CDR3 DNA, CDR3 protein. A D gene is named only where the DNA matches it firmly. Expanded clones are given a class, and other clones once, few, many or no size at all.

V: TRBV19
D: TRBD2
J: TRBJ2-1
size: few
DNA: TGTGCCAGTAGTACCGGACTAGTCCATGAGCAGTTCTTC
CDR3: CASSTGLVHEQFF

V: TRBV9
D: NA
J: TRBJ2-2
size: few
DNA: TGTGCCAGCAGCCCCCAGGGGTTGGGATACACCGGGGAGCTGTTTTTT
CDR3: CASSPQGLGYTGELFF

V: TRBV20-1
D: TRBD2
J: TRBJ2-1
size: few
DNA: TGCAGTGCTAGGGATAGCGGGGGGGCCTACAATGAGCAGTTCTTC
CDR3: CSARDSGGAYNEQFF

V: TRBV10-1
D: NA
J: TRBJ2-5
size: few
DNA: TGCGCCAGCAGTGAAGAGAGACTTCGGGAGACCCAGTACTTC
CDR3: CASSEERLRETQYF

V: TRBV4-1
D: TRBD2
J: TRBJ2-7
size: NA
DNA: TGCGCCAGCAGCCAAGATTACCGGCCGGGAGGCTACGAGCAGTACTTC
CDR3: CASSQDYRPGGYEQYF

V: TRBV4-1
D: NA
J: TRBJ1-5
size: NA
DNA: TGCGCCAGCAGCCAAGAAAAGCAGAATCAGCCCCAGCATTTT
CDR3: CASSQEKQNQPQHF

V: TRBV4-1
D: TRBD2
J: TRBJ2-2
size: NA
DNA: TGCGCCAGCAGACCTATGGGGGGGGAGGACGGGGAGCTGTTTTTT
CDR3: CASRPMGGEDGELFF

V: TRBV10-3
D: NA
J: TRBJ1-2
size: NA
DNA: TGTGCCATCAGCCAGGGCGGAGACGGCTACACCTTC
CDR3: CAISQGGDGYTF

V: TRBV7-2
D: NA
J: TRBJ2-2
size: NA
DNA: TGTGCCAGCAGCCTAAACCCTCCCGGGAGCAACACCGGGGAGCTGTTTTTT
CDR3: CASSLNPPGSNTGELFF

V: TRBV28
D: TRBD1
J: TRBJ1-1
size: many
DNA: TGTGCCAGCAGCACTGGGGACAGGGGATCTGAAGCTTTCTTT
CDR3: CASSTGDRGSEAFF

V: TRBV12-3/TRBV12-4
D: NA
J: TRBJ1-3
size: few
DNA: TGTGCCAGCAGTTTTGGGGGAGCAGGAAACACCATATATTTT
CDR3: CASSFGGAGNTIYF

V: TRBV20-1
D: NA
J: TRBJ2-5
size: few
DNA: TGCAGTGCTAAAAGGACAGTCGTGGAGACCCAGTACTTC
CDR3: CSAKRTVVETQYF

V: TRBV5-1
D: TRBD2
J: TRBJ2-5
size: many
DNA: TGCGCCAGCAGCCCTCTAGCGGGAGATCGTGAGACCCAGTACTTC
CDR3: CASSPLAGDRETQYF

V: TRBV28
D: NA
J: TRBJ1-5
size: NA
DNA: TGTGCCAGCAGCCCTACGCAGGGATGGAATCAGCCCCAGCATTTT
CDR3: CASSPTQGWNQPQHF

V: TRBV12-3/TRBV12-4
D: NA
J: TRBJ1-2
size: NA
DNA: TGTGCCAACAGTTTAGCCCCACAGGGTGCTGTTGGCTACACCTTC
CDR3: CANSLAPQGAVGYTF

V: TRBV5-1
D: NA
J: TRBJ2-4
size: many
DNA: TGCGCCAGCAGCCCGGTGGGGGAGTCGGTCAAAAACATTCAGTACTTC
CDR3: CASSPVGESVKNIQYF